The present T cell receptor beta chain was sequenced within a study of shared clonotypes between healthy human individuals. Study outcomes and limitations: Unshared clonotypes carried lower generation probabilities than those common to all four donors.

In this sample, this clone turned up once. No antigen is known for it. Using immunoSEQ multiplex PCR, the repertoire was profiled, and TCRdb retains in-frame clones only, with some absent. This sample has about 1,800,000 clones; about 94% occur once, and the top ten carry 1.2%. Naive CD8 cells lacked CD45RO and underwent positive selection for CCR7, leaving out terminally differentiated effector memory CD45RA+ cells. The V gene end was trimmed by 6 bases and the J gene end by 4 bases; junction bases not matched to a gene: 9. The germline gives CDR1 LNHDA, CDR2 SQIVND (reference sequence). The CDR3 covers 15 residues.

Sequenced material: naive CD8+ T cells sorted from blood. The clonotype originates from a man between 18 and 35 years old in good health. The gene calls are TRBV19 and TRBJ1-2; 9 bases match TRBD1. The CDR3 is CASSAGQGSAYGYTF. In nucleotides, the CDR3 is TGTGCCAGTAGCGCGGGACAGGGATCGGCCTATGGCTACACCTTC. The whole variable domain, filled in from reference TRBV19 and TRBJ1-2, reads DGGITQSPKYLFRKEGQNVTLSCEQNLNHDAMYWYRQDPGQGLRLIYYSQIVNDFQKGDIAEGYSVSREKKESFPLTVTSAQKNPTAFYLCASSAGQGSAYGYTFGSGTRLTVV.